What follows are 10 T cell receptor beta chains derived from one specimen sequenced in a study of beta chain features in type 1 diabetes. Since all of the isolated RNA was reverse transcribed, expressed TCRB transcripts were what got sequenced. This table comes from immunoSEQ multiplex PCR, and its TCRdb copy is limited to in-frame clones, with some not included. Of about 930,000 clones in the sample, roughly 15% were seen once. The sequencing input was naive CD4+ T cells from blood. The receptors were gathered from a woman younger than 35 in good health.

The chain has TRBV9 and TRBJ2-5; 7 bases are shared with TRBD2. The DNA end is a closer match to TRBJ2-7, so the J assignment may be wrong. CDR3 length: 14 amino acids. Germline lookup yields CDR1 SGDLS and CDR2 YYNGEE. CDR3 nucleotide sequence: TGTGCCAGCAGCGTAGCCAGGGAGGGACACGAGCAGTACTTC. Its protein product is CASSVAREGHEQYF.

The chain joins TRBV6-1 to TRBJ1-1; tentative D call: TRBD1 (5 bases). Trimming removed 2 bases at V and 0 bases at J, with 13 bases between. Germline V lookup: CDR1 MNHNS, CDR2 SASEGT. There are 16 residues in the CDR3. The CDR3 DNA is TGTGCCAGCAGTGAACCACGGGGCAGGGTGAACACTGAAGCTTTCTTT. This encodes CASSEPRGRVNTEAFF.

This clone was seen only a few times. The chain recombines TRBV5-1 with TRBJ2-5, with 8 positions matching TRBD1. The length of the CDR3 is 14 residues. Germline CDR1 SGHRS, CDR2 YFSETQ. Trimming cost V 3 bases and J 3 bases; bases outside gene matches: 4. This chain's CDR3 is CASSYPDREETQYF. The CDR3 DNA sequence: TGCGCCAGCAGCTACCCGGACAGGGAAGAGACCCAGTACTTC.

The genes are TRBV21-1 and TRBJ2-1; the table's D call, TRBD2, has no DNA check behind it. TRBV21-1 is a documented pseudogene. The CDR3 has 19 amino acids. The CDR3 protein is CASWLAGGNSPTAVGEQFF. The CDR3 DNA follows: TGTGCCAGCTGGCTAGCGGGAGGGAACTCGCCCACCGCCGTTGGGGAGCAGTTCTTC.

V and J are TRBV4-3 and TRBJ2-7; the D gene is possibly TRBD1 (5 bases). Trimming took 0 bases from V and 2 from J, leaving 11 bases between them. CDR3 length equals 15 residues. Germline V CDR1 and CDR2: LGHNA, YSLEER. The CDR3 DNA reads TGCGCCAGCAGCCAAGACTATAAGGGGCCCTACGAGCAGTACTTC. Its protein product is CASSQDYKGPYEQYF.

The chain combines TRBV7-3 with TRBJ2-7; 11 bases fit TRBD2. The CDR3 is 15 amino acids. CDR1 and CDR2 from the germline V gene are SGHTA and FQGTGA. Germline trimming cut 5 bases from V and 4 bases from J; bases unmatched to any gene: 7. The DNA of the CDR3 is TGTGCCAGCAGCCGGACCGGGACTAGCGGATACGAGCAGTACTTC. Translation gives CASSRTGTSGYEQYF.

The CDR3 region has the DNA TGTGCCATCAGTGAGTCGTCTAGTGGGGGGGGTACGCAGTATTTT. This encodes CAISESSSGGGTQYF. The chain uses TRBV10-3 and TRBJ2-3, with 7 bases identical to TRBD2. V dropped 0 bases and J dropped 8; count of bases not matched to a gene: 8. The CDR3 runs to 15 residues. Germline V CDR1 and CDR2: ENHRY, SYGVKD.

This clone has only a few counts. The gene calls are TRBV18 and TRBJ2-5; unclear D gene. The V end was cut by 3 bases, the J end by 0 bases, with 11 bases between. This CDR3 is 15 amino acids long. Germline CDR1 KGHSH, CDR2 LQKENI. The CDR3 nucleotides read TGTGCCAGCTCACCTTTGAATCGGGACCAAGAGACCCAGTACTTC. Protein: CASSPLNRDQETQYF.

This chain uses TRBV21-1 with TRBJ1-2. TRBV21-1 is termed a pseudogene. The CDR3 runs 14 residues. This chain's CDR3 is CASSKVGGLSGYTF. CDR3 nucleotides: TGTGCCAGCAGCAAAGTGGGGGGTTTGAGTGGCTACACCTTC.

This clone turned up a few times. The identical CDR3 is also encoded by other nucleotide sequences in the sample. V usage is TRBV14 and J usage is TRBJ1-2, with D hard to call. From germline, CDR1 is SGHDN and CDR2 FVKESK. The V end lost 4 bases, the J end lost 6 bases, and 9 bases lay between the germline ends. This CDR3 contains 12 residues. The CDR3 protein is CASSPTGHGYTF. DNA of the CDR3: TGTGCCAGCAGCCCCACCGGACATGGCTACACCTTC.